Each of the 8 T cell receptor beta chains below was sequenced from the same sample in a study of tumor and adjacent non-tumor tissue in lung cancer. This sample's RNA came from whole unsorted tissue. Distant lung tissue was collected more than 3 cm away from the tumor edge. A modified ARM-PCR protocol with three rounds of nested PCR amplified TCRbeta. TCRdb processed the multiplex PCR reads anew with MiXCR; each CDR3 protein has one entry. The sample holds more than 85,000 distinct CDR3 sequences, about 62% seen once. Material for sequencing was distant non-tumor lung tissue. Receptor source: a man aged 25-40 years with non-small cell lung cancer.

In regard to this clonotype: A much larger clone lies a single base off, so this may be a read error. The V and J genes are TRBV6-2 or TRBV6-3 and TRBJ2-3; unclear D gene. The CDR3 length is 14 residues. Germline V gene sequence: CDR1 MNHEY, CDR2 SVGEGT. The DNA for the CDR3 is TGTGCCAGCAGTTACCGCAGGAGCACATATACGCAGTATTTT. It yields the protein CASSYRRSTYTQYF.

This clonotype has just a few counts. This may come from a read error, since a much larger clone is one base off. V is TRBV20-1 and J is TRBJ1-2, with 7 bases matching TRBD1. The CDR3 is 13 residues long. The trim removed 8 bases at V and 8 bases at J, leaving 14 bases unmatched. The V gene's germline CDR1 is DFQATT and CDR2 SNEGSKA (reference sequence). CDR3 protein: CSTPKPGGRGYTF. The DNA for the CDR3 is TGCAGTACTCCCAAGCCAGGGGGGAGGGGCTACACCTTC.

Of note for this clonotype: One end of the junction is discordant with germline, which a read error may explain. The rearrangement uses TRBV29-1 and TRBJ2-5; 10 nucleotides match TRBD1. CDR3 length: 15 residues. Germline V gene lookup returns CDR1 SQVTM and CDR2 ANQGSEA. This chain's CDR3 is CSVRQGALTRETQYF. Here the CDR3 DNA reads TGCAGCGTTAGACAGGGGGCGCTTACGCGTGAGACACAGTACTTC.

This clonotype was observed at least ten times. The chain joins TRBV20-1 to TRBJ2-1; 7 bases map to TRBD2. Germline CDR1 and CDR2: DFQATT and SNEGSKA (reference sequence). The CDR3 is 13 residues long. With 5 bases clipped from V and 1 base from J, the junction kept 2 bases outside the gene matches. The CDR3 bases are TGCAGTGCTGAGCGGGAATCCTACAATGAGCAGTTCTTC. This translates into CSAERESYNEQFF.

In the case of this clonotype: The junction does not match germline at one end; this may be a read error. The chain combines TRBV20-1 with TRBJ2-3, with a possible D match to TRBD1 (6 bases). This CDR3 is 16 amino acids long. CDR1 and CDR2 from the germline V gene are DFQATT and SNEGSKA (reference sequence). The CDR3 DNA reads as TGCAATGCTAGAGATCTGAGGGACACCGTCACAGATACGCAGTATTTT. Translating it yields CNARDLRDTVTDTQYF.

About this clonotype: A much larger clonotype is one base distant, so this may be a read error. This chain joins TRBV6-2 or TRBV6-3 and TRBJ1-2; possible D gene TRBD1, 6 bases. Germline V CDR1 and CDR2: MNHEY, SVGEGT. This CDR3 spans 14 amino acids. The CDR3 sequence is CASNPDGGNYCYTF. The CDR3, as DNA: TGTGCCAGCAATCCGGACGGGGGCAACTATTGCTACACCTTC.

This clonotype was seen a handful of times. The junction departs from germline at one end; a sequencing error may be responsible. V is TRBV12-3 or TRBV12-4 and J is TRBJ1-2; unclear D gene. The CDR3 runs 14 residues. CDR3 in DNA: TGTGCCAGCAGTTTAAGCTGGGCTGGTTATGGCTGCACCTTC. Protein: CASSLSWAGYGCTF.

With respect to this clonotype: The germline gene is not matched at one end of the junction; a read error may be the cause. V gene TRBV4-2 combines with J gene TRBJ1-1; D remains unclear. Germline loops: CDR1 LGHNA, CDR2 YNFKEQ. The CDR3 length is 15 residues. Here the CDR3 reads CTSSQDVAFFTEALF. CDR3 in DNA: TGTACCAGCAGCCAAGATGTCGCCTTTTTCACTGAAGCTTTATTT.